The 28 T cell receptor beta chains presented below share a single source sample, sequenced in a study of Graves' ophthalmopathy and Graves' hyperthyroidism. TCR beta CDR3 regions were amplified from RNA transcripts. HTBI-primed RT-PCR formed the first round, and a multiplex PCR formed the second. TCRdb called the multiplex PCR reads again in MiXCR, with one record for every CDR3 protein. The sample consists of 450,000 or so distinct CDR3 sequences, about 15% of them appearing once. Sequenced: blood. Every receptor here comes from a woman in her twenties or thirties with Graves' ophthalmopathy.

The sample holds a few counts of this clonotype. CDR3 region: CASGGLGDWYF. CDR3 DNA sequence: TGTGCCAGCGGAGGGCTGGGGGACTGGTACTTC. This chain connects TRBV6-1 to TRBJ2-5, with a tentative D call TRBD2 (6 bases). V was clipped by 8 bases and J by 13 bases, with 17 bases between them. The germline gives CDR1 MNHNS, CDR2 SASEGT. The CDR3 covers 11 residues.

This clonotype was seen at least ten times. The chain employs TRBV6-5 and TRBJ1-5; D unresolved. With 0 bases removed from V and 6 bases from J, the gap between germline ends came to 12 bases. CDR3 size: 15 residues. Germline CDR1 MNHEY, CDR2 SVGAGI. Here the CDR3 DNA reads TGTGCCAGCAGTTACTCGAGTGGCTTGGGTCAGCCCCAGCATTTT. Protein sequence: CASSYSSGLGQPQHF.

This clonotype was counted at least ten times. The chain is built from TRBV24-1 and TRBJ2-2; 8 nucleotides line up with TRBD1. The CDR3 is 16 residues long. Germline V gives CDR1 KGHDR, CDR2 SFDVKD. V was pared by 4 bases and J by 5 bases, with 8 bases of the junction left unmatched. The CDR3 bases are TGTGCCACCAGTGACTTCGGACAGGGAGAGACCGGGGAGCTGTTTTTT. The encoded protein is CATSDFGQGETGELFF.

This clonotype was picked up many times. This rearrangement joins TRBV12-5 to TRBJ1-1; a possible D gene is TRBD1 (6 bases). CDR1 is LGHNT and CDR2 is FRNRAP in the germline V gene. V lost 5 bases, J lost 0 bases, and 10 bases lay in between. The length of the CDR3 is 14 residues. The CDR3 reads CASGIGQLNTEAFF. The CDR3 DNA reads TGTGCTAGTGGTATCGGACAGTTGAACACTGAAGCTTTCTTT.

This chain connects TRBV3-1 to TRBJ2-5; the D gene is possibly TRBD1 (5 bases). This CDR3 spans 14 amino acids. V lost 1 base, J lost 1 base, and 7 bases lay in between. The germline gives CDR1 LGHDT, CDR2 YNNKEL (reference sequence). As DNA, the CDR3 is TGTGCCAGCAGCCAAGGGACAATCCAAGAGACCCAGTACTTC. This sequence encodes CASSQGTIQETQYF.

The chain couples TRBV5-4 to TRBJ2-7, with D uncertain. Looked up from germline, CDR1 is SGHNT and CDR2 is YYREEE (reference sequence). The CDR3 sequence is 16 residues long. The germline V and J ends were trimmed by 0 bases and 4 bases, with 17 bases remaining between them. The CDR3 DNA is TGTGCCAGCAGCTTGGAGCCTCGACCGGATATATACGAGCAGTACTTC. Translated: CASSLEPRPDIYEQYF.

This clonotype was counted at least ten times. J is TRBJ2-7 and V is TRBV14; 9 bases fit TRBD2. This CDR3 region has 18 residues. With V trimmed by 0 bases and J by 0 bases, 9 bases remained unmatched. Germline assignment: CDR1 SGHDN and CDR2 FVKESK. In nucleotides, the CDR3 is TGTGCCAGCAGCCAAGAACGATCTAGCGGGAAGGCCTCCTACGAGCAGTACTTC. Translated, it gives CASSQERSSGKASYEQYF. The whole variable domain, remainder taken from reference TRBV14 and TRBJ2-7, is EAGVTQFPSHSVIEKGQTVTLRCDPISGHDNLYWYRRVMGKEIKFLLHFVKESKQDESGMPNNRFLAERTGGTYSTLKVQPAELEDSGVYFCASSQERSSGKASYEQYFGPGTRLTVT.

This chain connects TRBV10-3 to TRBJ2-7; 12 bases are a match to TRBD1. Germline loops: CDR1 ENHRY, CDR2 SYGVKD. Trimming cost V 3 bases and J 6 bases; bases outside gene matches: 3. The CDR3 has 14 residues. The CDR3 sequence is CAISDGTGGAEQYF. The DNA for the CDR3 is TGTGCCATCAGTGACGGGACAGGGGGCGCCGAGCAGTACTTC.

This clonotype was found many times. The rearrangement uses TRBV20-1 and TRBJ1-1; tentatively, D is TRBD1 (5 bases). The CDR3 covers 15 residues. V gave up 0 bases and J gave up 1 base, with 12 bases separating them. Germline V gene sequence: CDR1 DFQATT, CDR2 SNEGSKA (reference sequence). The CDR3 DNA sequence: TGCAGTGCTAGAGATCGGTTAACAGGGAACACTGAAGCTTTCTTT. Translation gives CSARDRLTGNTEAFF.

This clonotype was observed at least ten times. The chain links TRBV3-1 to TRBJ2-5, with 12 nucleotides matching TRBD2. Per germline, CDR1 LGHDT and CDR2 YNNKEL (reference sequence). This CDR3 has 16 residues. V shed 1 base, J shed 5 bases, and the junction held 5 bases outside the gene matches. CDR3: CASSQVASGGAETQYF. CDR3 bases: TGTGCCAGCAGCCAAGTGGCTAGCGGGGGGGCCGAGACCCAGTACTTC.

Many counts were recorded for this clonotype. The rearrangement links TRBV5-1 to TRBJ1-1; a weak D match, TRBD1 (6 bases). Looked up from germline, CDR1 is SGHRS and CDR2 is YFSETQ. The CDR3 extends over 14 amino acids. V was clipped by 0 bases and J by 4 bases, with 10 bases between them. CDR3 nucleotide sequence: TGCGCCAGCAGCTTGGCAGGGGACCGCACTGAAGCTTTCTTT. This gives the protein CASSLAGDRTEAFF.

This clonotype was recorded at least ten times. The chain carries TRBV7-2 and TRBJ1-6, with 10 bases that match TRBD1. Germline CDR1 and CDR2: SGHTA and FQGNSA. V trimming: 4 bases; J trimming: 0 bases; junction bases outside the gene matches: 3. The CDR3 runs 17 residues. The CDR3 region is CASSWGQGSSYNSPLHF. CDR3 coding DNA: TGTGCCAGCAGCTGGGGACAGGGGTCCTCCTATAATTCACCCCTCCACTTT.

This clonotype occurred many times. This chain uses TRBV28 with TRBJ1-2, with D uncertain. Trimming stripped 8 bases from V and 6 bases from J, with 22 bases between. The germline V gene encodes CDR1 MDHEN and CDR2 SYDVKM. The CDR3 loop spans 15 amino acids. CDR3 nucleotides: TGTGCCAGCTCGTCCCAAGCACGCACTCTCGATGGCTACACCTTC. Its translation is CASSSQARTLDGYTF.

V is TRBV28 and J is TRBJ1-1; weak D call: TRBD1 (5 bases). The V end lost 3 bases, the J end lost 6 bases, and 17 bases lay between the germline ends. The CDR3 totals 15 residues. Germline CDR1 reads MDHEN; CDR2 reads SYDVKM. DNA of the CDR3: TGTGCCAGCAGTTTGGGAGGGCGCAGGGATGCTGAAGCTTTCTTT. Translated, it gives CASSLGGRRDAEAFF.

This clonotype was recorded many times. The chain carries TRBV12-3 or TRBV12-4 and TRBJ2-5, with D hard to call. The CDR3 consists of 17 residues. V lost 0 bases and J 1 base, leaving 15 bases between the germline ends. The DNA for the CDR3 is TGTGCCAGCAGTTTAGCGATCGGAACCCTAATCCAAGAGACCCAGTACTTC. It is translated as CASSLAIGTLIQETQYF.

The J gene is TRBJ2-4, the V gene TRBV20-1; possible D gene TRBD1, 6 bases. Germline-derived CDR1 and CDR2 are DFQATT and SNEGSKA (reference sequence). The ends were cut back, 5 bases at V and 1 base at J, with 21 bases in the middle. The CDR3 has 17 residues. CDR3 in DNA: TGCAGTGCTCAGTCGACTGGGGGCAAGGGGGCCAAAAACATTCAGTACTTC. The encoded protein is CSAQSTGGKGAKNIQYF.

This clonotype appeared many times. The V and J genes are TRBV27 and TRBJ2-7, with D perhaps matching TRBD2 (5 bases). The V end lost 4 bases, the J end lost 4 bases, and 14 bases lay between the germline ends. CDR3 size: 14 residues. CDR1 MNHEY and CDR2 SMNVEV come from the germline V gene (reference sequence). The CDR3 sequence: CASSSAGPGYEQYF. CDR3 nucleotides: TGTGCCAGCAGTTCCGCGGGCCCAGGTTACGAGCAGTACTTC.

This clonotype was found many times. This chain uses TRBV9 with TRBJ1-1; D possibly corresponds to TRBD1 (6 bases). CDR1 and CDR2 (germline): SGDLS, YYNGEE. The V end was cut by 0 bases, the J end by 1 base, with 10 bases between. CDR3 length: 15 amino acids. The DNA for the CDR3 is TGTGCCAGCAGCGTAGCTGGGGGGCCGAACACTGAAGCTTTCTTT. Translated, it gives CASSVAGGPNTEAFF.

This clonotype was detected ten times or more. The V call is TRBV18, the J call TRBJ1-1, with a tentative D call TRBD1 (5 bases). The germline CDR1 and CDR2 sequences are KGHSH and LQKENI. Trimming took 10 bases from V and 11 from J, leaving 26 bases between them. The CDR3 is made up of 14 amino acids. In DNA, the CDR3 is TGTGCCACCTCCATAGGCCCACAGGCGGCAGGTGCTTTCTTT. Translating it yields CATSIGPQAAGAFF.

This clonotype was recorded at least ten times. The chain has TRBV28 and TRBJ1-1; D not certain. Trimming took 3 bases from V and 5 from J, leaving 13 bases between them. This CDR3 is 14 amino acids long. Germline lookup yields CDR1 MDHEN and CDR2 SYDVKM. DNA of the CDR3: TGTGCCAGCAGTTTCACCGACGAGAGGACTGAAGCTTTCTTT. It specifies CASSFTDERTEAFF.

This clonotype was found many times. The gene calls are TRBV6-1 and TRBJ2-5; D gene unclear. Germline V gene sequence: CDR1 MNHNS, CDR2 SASEGT. Trimming cost V 2 bases and J 1 base, with 20 bases left between them. The CDR3 contains 18 residues. The CDR3 loop is CASSERAVGNQPQETQYF. For the CDR3, the DNA is TGTGCCAGCAGTGAACGGGCGGTGGGGAATCAACCCCAAGAGACCCAGTACTTC.

A note on this clonotype: A read error is possible here, since a much larger clone lies one base away. The rearrangement links TRBV7-8 to TRBJ2-5; D might be TRBD1 (6 bases). The germline CDR1 and CDR2 sequences are SGHVS and FQNEAQ. The CDR3 runs 15 residues. The chain's CDR3 is CASSENGQYQETKYF. CDR3 nucleotides: TGTGCCAGCAGCGAGAACGGACAGTACCAAGAGACCAAGTACTTC.

This clonotype was counted at least ten times. V gene TRBV6-2 or TRBV6-3 combines with J gene TRBJ2-7; 7 bases map to TRBD2. The CDR3 has 11 amino acids. CDR1 is MNHEY and CDR2 is SVGEGT in the germline V gene. V lost 10 bases and J lost 6; bases outside the gene matches: 6. The CDR3 DNA reads TGTGCCACGGGGGGAGCGGGCGAGCAGTACTTC. As protein: CATGGAGEQYF.

This clonotype was counted at least ten times. This chain joins TRBV19 and TRBJ2-7; 7 bases map to TRBD1. The CDR3 is 12 amino acids. In germline, CDR1 is LNHDA, CDR2 SQIVND (reference sequence). The trim removed 10 bases at V and 6 bases at J, leaving 9 bases unmatched. The CDR3 region has the DNA TGTGCCACTCTTGACAGGGACGGCGAGCAGTACTTC. This encodes CATLDRDGEQYF.

This clonotype was recorded many times. The rearrangement uses TRBV12-3 or TRBV12-4 and TRBJ1-1, with 7 positions matching TRBD1. The CDR3 is made up of 14 amino acids. J was trimmed by 10 bases and V by 7 bases; bases with no gene match: 15. The CDR3 loop reads CASISGDRVGGAFF. Written as DNA, the CDR3 is TGTGCCAGCATTTCCGGCGACAGGGTAGGGGGAGCTTTCTTT.

This clonotype was seen repeatedly, ten times or more. This sequence joins TRBV6-1 and TRBJ2-7; 10 bases align to TRBD1. V was clipped by 6 bases and J by 4 bases; unmatched bases: 12. Germline V gene lookup returns CDR1 MNHNS and CDR2 SASEGT. CDR3 length: 16 residues. The CDR3 DNA follows: TGTGCCAGCAGCTTTCCCCCGGGACAGGGGCAATACGAGCAGTACTTC. Translation: CASSFPPGQGQYEQYF.

This clonotype showed up many times. The chain joins TRBV28 to TRBJ2-7; perhaps TRBD1 as D (6 bases). V gave up 2 bases and J gave up 4 bases, with 18 bases separating them. This CDR3 is 16 amino acids long. The germline V gene encodes CDR1 MDHEN and CDR2 SYDVKM. As DNA, the CDR3 is TGTGCCAGCAGTTTAATATCTGGGGACACGTTATACGAGCAGTACTTC. Protein: CASSLISGDTLYEQYF.

Many counts were recorded for this clonotype. The CDR3: CAWEQVGTGELFF. In nucleotides, the CDR3 is TGTGCCTGGGAGCAAGTCGGGACCGGGGAGCTGTTTTTT. The chain is built from TRBV30 and TRBJ2-2; D is unresolved. Germline CDR1 GTSNPN, CDR2 SVGIG (reference sequence). The CDR3 totals 13 residues. The V and J ends lost 5 bases and 5 bases respectively, with 12 bases between them.